This record covers a single TCR beta chain. The entry originates in a study of blood T cells in healthy people across ages. A second PCR of roughly 7 to 11 cycles used a sample-barcoded 5' primer and a J-beta primer mix. From the 5' RACE reads, TCRdb called clonotypes with MiXCR, one entry per CDR3 protein. The sample carries about 320,000 distinct CDR3 sequences, 27% recorded once. Germline CDR1 reads DFQATT; CDR2 reads SNEGSKA (reference sequence). This CDR3 spans 14 amino acids. Trimming left V 3 bases short and J 3 bases short, with 15 bases between. The rearrangement joins TRBV20-1 to TRBJ2-7; D could derive from TRBD1 or TRBD2 (5 bases each). This clonotype originated in a woman in her sixties or seventies in good health. Sequenced sample: blood. The CDR3 loop reads CSASDLGDRYEQYF. The CDR3 DNA is TGCAGTGCTAGCGACCTGGGGGACCGCTACGAGCAGTACTTC.